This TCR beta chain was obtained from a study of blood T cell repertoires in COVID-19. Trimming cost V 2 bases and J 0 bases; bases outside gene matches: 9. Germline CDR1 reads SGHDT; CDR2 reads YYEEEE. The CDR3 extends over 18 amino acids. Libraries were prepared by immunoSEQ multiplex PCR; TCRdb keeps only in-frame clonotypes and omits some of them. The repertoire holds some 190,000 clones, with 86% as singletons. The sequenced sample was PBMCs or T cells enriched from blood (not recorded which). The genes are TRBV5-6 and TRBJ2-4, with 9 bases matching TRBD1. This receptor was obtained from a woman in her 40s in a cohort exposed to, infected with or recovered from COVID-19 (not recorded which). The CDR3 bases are TGTGCCAGCAGCTTAGGACAGGGGAGGGTGGTAGCCAAAAACATTCAGTACTTC. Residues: CASSLGQGRVVAKNIQYF.